This T cell receptor (beta chain) was identified in a study of beta chain features in type 1 diabetes (dated by TCRdb to about 2018). For context, the study as a whole: Mean age, gender distribution, total cell number and subset yield were not different between patients and healthy donors. A total of approximately 110,000,000 sorted cells were examined across all samples, and a strong correlation was observed between cell number per subset and RNA yield. The study compared TCRB repertoires of sorted circulating CD4+ T cell subsets between recently diagnosed type 1 diabetes patients and matched healthy donors. Regulatory and stem cell-like memory subsets were isolated from only 8 patients and roughly eight healthy donors, whereas naive and central memory subsets came from all 28 donors.

Each donor gave one peripheral blood draw, averaging roughly 100 mL, which was collected into heparinised tubes. Naive, central memory, regulatory and stem cell-like memory CD4+ T cells were sorted on a BD FACSAria II using a panel including CD45RO, CCR7, CD25, CD127, CD95 and CD27. All sorted populations exceeded 95% purity. Right away, PBMCs were isolated by Lymphoprep density gradient centrifugation and were stained directly, with no culture step. So that batch effects would be minimized, each experiment stained and sorted samples in pairs, pairing one healthy donor with one patient. Broad study findings and their caveats: Shorter templates might be favored by PCR, yet because patient and control samples were amplified and corrected together, any such skew would affect both groups equally. Because small numbers of individuals were included in the HLA sub-analyses, any influence of HLA type on TCRB rearrangement was left unresolved. Because cDNA was sequenced instead of genomic DNA, highly expressing activated cells could be over-represented, though the groups showed no difference in activation or CD3 levels. Naive, central memory and regulatory TCRB repertoires appeared to be more similar among patients than among healthy donors. In all four CD4+ subsets, TCRB CDR3 length was moderately but significantly shorter in type 1 diabetes patients. Fewer insertions and more nucleotide deletions at VDJ recombination sites were observed in patients with type 1 diabetes, implying thymic rearrangement abnormalities.

The germline V gene (reference sequence) sets CDR1 to LNHDA and CDR2 to SQIVND. The CDR3 runs 15 residues from the cysteine to the phenylalanine. Left in the record is the CDR3 DNA by itself, 45 bases read in frame from the first base. The High Capacity cDNA Reverse Transcription Kit was used to reverse transcribe all of the isolated RNA, meaning that expressed TCRB transcripts were what got sequenced. Deep immunoSEQ sequencing was applied to naive, central memory and regulatory T cell samples, giving an average of about 3.7 million total reads per sample. Sorted cells were lysed in RLT buffer and RNA was extracted with DNase-treated RNeasy Micro or Mini kits, depending on cell number. Each cell subset was processed on its own to prevent cross-contamination, while patient and healthy donor samples were processed together. The immunoSEQ multiplex PCR was used to amplify TCRB sequences from cDNA, yielding 87-bp fragments that span the CDR3 region. Sequencing of the amplicons was performed on the Illumina HiSeq platform. The published analysis was carried out like this. PCR bias was computationally corrected using synthetic template baselines, reads within Hamming distance 2 were collapsed, and singletons that could not be merged were discarded. Reads were aligned to IMGT to assign V, D and J genes, CDR3 length, and insertions or deletions at six rearrangement sites. Within each subset, clonotype counts were normalized to sorted cell number, after which true diversity and Gini coefficients were computed with the tcR R package. The overlap coefficient, calculated on TCRB nucleotide sequences, was used to measure repertoire sharing. As a proxy for the pre-selection repertoire, out-of-frame TCRB sequences from naive cells were analyzed. Imported from immuneACCESS, the table was reduced by TCRdb to in-frame sequences with V and J called. These copies leave out some clones; in studies compared against another copy, an unresolved V gene accounts for under half, and the cause of the remainder is not known. D and trimming come from the DNA, and the V and J calls and clone size come from that table. This sample lists under 300,000 clones; approximately 15% were detected once. The ten top clones hold roughly 0.02% of the sample.

Worth noting for this clone: Its antigen is not yet known. Germline is not matched at one junction end, which may reflect a read error.

Material for sequencing was naive CD4+ T cells from blood. The sample's cell subset or site label, in plain terms: true naive CD4+ T cells. The sequence came from a man between 25 and 39 years old with type 1 diabetes. Rearrangement joined TRBV19 to TRBJ2-5; TRBD1 fits 7 bases in the junction. This receptor has the CDR3 CASSNRGSAQETQYF. The nucleotide sequence reads TGTGCCAGCAGTAACAGGGGCTCCGCTCAAGAGACCCAGTACTTC.